One T cell receptor (beta chain) is described in this entry. The sample belongs to a study of blood T cell repertoires in COVID-19. Background on the study: Some COVID-19 samples were acute and others convalescent; all came from the United States, Italy and Spain. T cells, B-cell-depleted T cells, or PBMCs supplied cDNA or gDNA.

How the authors handled the data: Using reference gene primer amplification, nucleated cell counts were estimated. Clones were sequenced by immunoSEQ multiplex PCR, and TCRdb holds only the in-frame ones, with some missing. D and trimming come from the DNA, and the V and J calls and clone size come from that table. The sample shows 95,000 to 110,000 clones, 80% to 90% of them seen only once. Germline CDR1 MDHEN, CDR2 SYDVKM. V was trimmed by 7 bases and J by 6 bases, leaving 12 bases between them. The CDR3 contains 12 residues. The receptor comes from a man in his forties or fifties with active or convalescent COVID-19. The sample consisted of peripheral blood. This rearrangement joins TRBV28 to TRBJ1-1; the D gene is possibly TRBD1 (5 bases). The CDR3 reads CASTTQGAEAFF. CDR3 DNA: TGTGCCAGCACCACTCAGGGTGCTGAAGCTTTCTTT. Based on the CDR3 plus reference TRBV28 and TRBJ1-1, the full variable domain is DVKVTQSSRYLVKRTGEKVFLECVQDMDHENMFWYRQDPGLGLRLIYFSYDVKMKEKGDIPEGYSVSREKKERFSLILESASTNQTSMYLCASTTQGAEAFFGQGTRLTVV.